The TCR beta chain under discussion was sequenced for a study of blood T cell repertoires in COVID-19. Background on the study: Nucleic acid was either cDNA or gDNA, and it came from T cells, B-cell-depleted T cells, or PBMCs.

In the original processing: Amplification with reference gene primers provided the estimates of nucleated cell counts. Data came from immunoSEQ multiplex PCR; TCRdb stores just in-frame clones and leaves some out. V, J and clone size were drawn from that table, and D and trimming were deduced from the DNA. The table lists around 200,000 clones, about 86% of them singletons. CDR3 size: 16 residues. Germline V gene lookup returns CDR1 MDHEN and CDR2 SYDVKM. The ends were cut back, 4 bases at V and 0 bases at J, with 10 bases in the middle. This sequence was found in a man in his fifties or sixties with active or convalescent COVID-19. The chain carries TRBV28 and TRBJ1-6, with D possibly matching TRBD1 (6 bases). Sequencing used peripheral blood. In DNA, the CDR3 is TGTGCCAGCAGTTCCACAGGGAGCTCCTATAATTCACCCCTCCACTTT. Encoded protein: CASSSTGSSYNSPLHF.